Each of the 20 T cell receptor beta chains below was sequenced from the same sample in a study of cytomegalovirus exposure and HLA in healthy donors. PCR was performed using 60 Vbeta and 13 Jbeta primers. Sequencing was performed with immunoSEQ multiplex PCR; in TCRdb, only in-frame clones are kept and a portion is missing. Counted here are over 30,000 clones, around 83% occurring once; the ten biggest clones make up around 3.6%. The sample comprised PBMCs. The source is a young woman in good health and CMV-seronegative.

This clone was counted between two and nine times. The junction departs from germline at one end; a sequencing error may be responsible. The J gene is TRBJ1-1, the V gene TRBV7-9; TRBD1 is a possible D gene (6 bases). CDR3 size: 17 residues. Germline lookup yields CDR1 SEHNR and CDR2 FQNEAQ (reference sequence). CDR3 DNA sequence: TGTTCCAGCAGCCCCTTAATTAGGGGGGGCGTACTCACTGAAGCTTTCTTT. Amino acids: CSSSPLIRGGVLTEAFF.

This chain's CDR3 is CASREGQYNEQFF. CDR3 sequence (DNA): TGTGCCAGCAGGGAGGGACAGTACAATGAGCAGTTCTTC. The rearrangement links TRBV2 to TRBJ2-1; maybe TRBD1 (7 bases). The CDR3 spans 13 residues. With 6 bases removed from V and 4 bases from J, the gap between germline ends came to 10 bases. The germline V gene encodes CDR1 SNHLY and CDR2 FYNNEI.

This clone was seen once. This sequence joins TRBV5-4 and TRBJ2-3; the match to TRBD2 covers 10 bases. This CDR3 contains 17 residues. CDR1 is SGHNT, CDR2 YYREEE, per germline (reference sequence). Losses at the gene ends were 2 bases for V and 5 bases for J; bases not matched to a gene: 11. The chain's CDR3 is CASSLGRQGLAIDTQYF. CDR3 sequence (DNA): TGTGCCAGCAGCTTAGGAAGGCAGGGACTAGCGATAGATACGCAGTATTTT.

Only a few counts were recorded for this clone. The J gene is TRBJ2-1, the V gene TRBV11-1; 9 bases agree with TRBD2. Germline V lookup: CDR1 SGHAT, CDR2 FQDESV (reference sequence). This CDR3 has 16 amino acids. The junction had 8 bases not matched to a gene; V was cut back by 0 bases and J by 8 bases. CDR3 bases: TGTGCCAGCAGCTTAGCGGGAGTAGCGGGAGCCCATGAGCAGTTCTTC. As protein: CASSLAGVAGAHEQFF.

The genes are TRBV4-1 and TRBJ1-6; tentatively, D is TRBD1 (5 bases). This CDR3 is 15 amino acids long. Between the trimmed V and J ends, which lost 1 base and 7 bases, there was a span of 11 bases. Germline values: CDR1 MGHRA, CDR2 YSYEKL. CDR3 loop: CASSQAAGRNSPLHF. The CDR3 DNA reads as TGCGCCAGCAGCCAAGCTGCAGGGAGGAATTCACCCCTCCACTTT.

In this sample, this clone turned up a few times. The chain uses TRBV7-8 and TRBJ1-1, with TRBD1 as a possible D gene (6 bases). The CDR3 is 13 residues long. Between the trimmed V and J ends, which lost 5 bases and 4 bases, there was a span of 11 bases. Germline assignment: CDR1 SGHVS and CDR2 FQNEAQ. The CDR3 bases are TGTGCCAGCAGCAACACAGGGACCACTGAAGCTTTCTTT. It yields the protein CASSNTGTTEAFF.

This chain links TRBV6-5 with TRBJ1-5; unclear D gene. V was cut by 0 bases and J by 1 base, with 7 bases left in between. The CDR3 has 15 amino acids. Looked up from germline, CDR1 is MNHEY and CDR2 is SVGAGI. DNA for the CDR3: TGTGCCAGCAGTTACTCGAGGCAGAGCAATCAGCCCCAGCATTTT. Its protein is CASSYSRQSNQPQHF.

V and J are TRBV4-3 and TRBJ1-1, with 7 nucleotides matching TRBD1. Germline V gene sequence: CDR1 LGHNA, CDR2 YSLEER. After removal of 5 bases from V and 7 bases from J, the junction contained 4 bases not matched to a gene. The CDR3 contains 12 residues. The CDR3 here is CASSTRDSEAFF. The CDR3 DNA reads as TGCGCCAGCAGCACTAGGGACAGTGAAGCTTTCTTT.

The chain carries TRBV21-1 and TRBJ1-2; the tabulated D call, TRBD1, remains unverified against the DNA. TRBV21-1 is deemed a pseudogene. The length of the CDR3 is 12 residues. CDR3 sequence reads: CASRWGRSGYTF. CDR3 bases: TGTGCCAGCAGGTGGGGGCGAAGTGGCTACACCTTC.

This clone was detected a few times. The chain combines TRBV7-9 with TRBJ2-7, with a possible D match to TRBD1 (6 bases). The germline gives CDR1 SEHNR, CDR2 FQNEAQ (reference sequence). V was shortened by 4 bases and J by 1 base, with 17 bases between the two germline ends. The CDR3 runs 16 residues. The CDR3 sequence is CASSWARGHSSYEQYF. The CDR3 DNA is TGTGCCAGCAGCTGGGCCAGGGGTCATTCGTCCTACGAGCAGTACTTC.

This chain uses TRBV19 with TRBJ2-7; the match to TRBD2 covers 9 bases. Germline values: CDR1 LNHDA, CDR2 SQIVND (reference sequence). CDR3 length: 12 amino acids. Germline trimming cut 5 bases from V and 7 bases from J; bases unmatched to any gene: 3. The CDR3 spells CASSFGLAEQYF. CDR3 nucleotides: TGTGCCAGTAGTTTCGGACTAGCGGAGCAGTACTTC.

This clone has a handful of counts. The rearrangement joins TRBV6-5 to TRBJ2-5, with TRBD2 as a possible D gene (6 bases). From germline, CDR1 is MNHEY and CDR2 SVGAGI. This CDR3 spans 16 amino acids. Trimming removed 0 bases at V and 1 base at J, with 12 bases between. CDR3 amino acids: CASSYSRRGLQETQYF. The CDR3 DNA is TGTGCCAGCAGTTACTCTCGGCGGGGACTCCAAGAGACCCAGTACTTC.

The gene calls are TRBV27 and TRBJ2-7, with 9 nucleotides matching TRBD1. The V gene's germline CDR1 is MNHEY and CDR2 SMNVEV (reference sequence). This CDR3 is built from 13 residues. Trimming at V came to 4 bases and at J to 6 bases, leaving 4 bases not matched to a gene. The CDR3 region is CASSSGQGLEQYF. DNA for the CDR3: TGTGCCAGCAGTTCGGGACAGGGCCTCGAGCAGTACTTC.

J is TRBJ1-5 and V is TRBV9; 8 bases match TRBD1. With V trimmed by 2 bases and J by 7 bases, 8 bases remained unmatched. Looked up from germline, CDR1 is SGDLS and CDR2 is YYNGEE. There are 15 residues in the CDR3. CDR3 sequence (DNA): TGTGCCAGCAGCGTTGGACAGGGACAAGGGCAGCCCCAGCATTTT. Protein: CASSVGQGQGQPQHF.

In this sample, this clone turned up a few times. This rearrangement joins TRBV2 to TRBJ1-1; D unclear. Trimming stripped 11 bases from V and 0 bases from J, with 10 bases between. Germline V gives CDR1 SNHLY, CDR2 FYNNEI. The CDR3 consists of 12 residues. CDR3: CAARFLNTEAFF. The CDR3 bases are TGTGCCGCGAGGTTCCTGAACACTGAAGCTTTCTTT.

This chain joins TRBV6-4 and TRBJ2-3; 10 positions match TRBD2. J lost 1 base, V lost 0 bases, and 4 bases had no gene match. CDR1 is MRHNA and CDR2 is SNTAGT in the germline V gene. The length of the CDR3 is 17 residues. CDR3 residues: CASSDSSAGGGTDTQYF. Here the CDR3 DNA reads TGTGCCAGCAGTGACTCGTCAGCGGGAGGGGGCACAGATACGCAGTATTTT.

This chain joins TRBV13 and TRBJ2-1; 10 nucleotides agree with TRBD2. The CDR3 covers 15 residues. In germline, CDR1 is PRHDT, CDR2 FYEKMQ (reference sequence). V trimming: 1 base; J trimming: 7 bases; junction bases outside the gene matches: 4. The CDR3, as DNA: TGTGCCAGCAGCTTAGTCCCTAGCGGGGGTAATGAGCAGTTCTTC. Protein product: CASSLVPSGGNEQFF.

This chain connects TRBV28 to TRBJ2-5; no definite D call. This CDR3 spans 13 amino acids. Germline V CDR1 and CDR2: MDHEN, SYDVKM. V was clipped by 3 bases and J by 1 base, with 6 bases between them. CDR3 sequence: CASSFSSQETQYF. CDR3 DNA: TGTGCCAGCAGTTTTAGCTCCCAAGAGACCCAGTACTTC.

V gene TRBV19 combines with J gene TRBJ1-3; no clear D gene. The CDR3 runs 15 residues. Trimming removed 8 bases at V and 1 base at J, with 15 bases between. CDR1 and CDR2 from the germline V gene are LNHDA and SQIVND (reference sequence). The CDR3 sequence: CASSYGEASGNTIYF. For the CDR3, the DNA is TGTGCCAGTTCCTACGGGGAGGCTTCTGGAAACACCATATATTTT.

The chain uses TRBV7-8 and TRBJ2-7; 7 nucleotides match TRBD1. V lost 5 bases, J lost 0 bases, and 7 bases stayed unmatched. The germline V gene has CDR1 SGHVS and CDR2 FQNEAQ. The CDR3 covers 15 residues. CDR3 nucleotides: TGTGCCAGCAGCCCATGGGACAGTACCTCCTACGAGCAGTACTTC. It is translated as CASSPWDSTSYEQYF.